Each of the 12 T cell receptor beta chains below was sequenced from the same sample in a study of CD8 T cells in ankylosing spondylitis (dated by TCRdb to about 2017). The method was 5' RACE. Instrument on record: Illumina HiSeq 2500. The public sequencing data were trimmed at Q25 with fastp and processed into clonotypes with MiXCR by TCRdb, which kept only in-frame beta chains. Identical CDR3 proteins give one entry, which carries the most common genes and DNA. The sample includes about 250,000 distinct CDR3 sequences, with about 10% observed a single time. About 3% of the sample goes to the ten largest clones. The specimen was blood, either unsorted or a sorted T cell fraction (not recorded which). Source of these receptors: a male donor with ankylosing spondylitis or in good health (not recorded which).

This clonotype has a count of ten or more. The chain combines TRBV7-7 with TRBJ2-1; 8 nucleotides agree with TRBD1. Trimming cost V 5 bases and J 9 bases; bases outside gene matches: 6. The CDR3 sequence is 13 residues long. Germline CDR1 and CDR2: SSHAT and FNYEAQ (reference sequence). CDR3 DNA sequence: TGTGCCAGCAGCCCTGACAGGGGCGGTGAGCAGTTCTTC. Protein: CASSPDRGGEQFF.

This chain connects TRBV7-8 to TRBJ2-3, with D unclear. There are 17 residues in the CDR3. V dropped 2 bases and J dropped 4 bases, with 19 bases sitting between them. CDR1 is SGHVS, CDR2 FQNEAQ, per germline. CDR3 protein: CASSLWSPDGWADTQYF. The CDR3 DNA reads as TGTGCCAGCAGCTTATGGAGCCCCGACGGATGGGCAGATACGCAGTATTTT.

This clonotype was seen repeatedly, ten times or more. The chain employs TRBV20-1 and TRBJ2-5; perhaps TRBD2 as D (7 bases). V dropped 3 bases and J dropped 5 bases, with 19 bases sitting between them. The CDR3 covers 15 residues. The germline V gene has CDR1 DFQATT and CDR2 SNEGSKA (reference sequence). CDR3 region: CSASRRASGQETQYF. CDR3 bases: TGCAGTGCTAGCCGGAGGGCTAGCGGACAGGAGACCCAGTACTTC.

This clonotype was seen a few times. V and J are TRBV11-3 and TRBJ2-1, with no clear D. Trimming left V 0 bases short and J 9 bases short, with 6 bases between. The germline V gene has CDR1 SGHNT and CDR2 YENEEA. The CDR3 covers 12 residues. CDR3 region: CASSLELGEQFF. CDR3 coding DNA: TGTGCCAGCAGCTTAGAATTGGGTGAGCAGTTCTTC.

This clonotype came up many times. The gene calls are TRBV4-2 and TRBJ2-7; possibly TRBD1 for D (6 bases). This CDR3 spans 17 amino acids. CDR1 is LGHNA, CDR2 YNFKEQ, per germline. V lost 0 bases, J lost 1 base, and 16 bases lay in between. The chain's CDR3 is CASSQDTKGTPSYEQYF. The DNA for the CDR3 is TGTGCCAGCAGCCAAGATACGAAGGGGACACCATCCTACGAGCAGTACTTC.

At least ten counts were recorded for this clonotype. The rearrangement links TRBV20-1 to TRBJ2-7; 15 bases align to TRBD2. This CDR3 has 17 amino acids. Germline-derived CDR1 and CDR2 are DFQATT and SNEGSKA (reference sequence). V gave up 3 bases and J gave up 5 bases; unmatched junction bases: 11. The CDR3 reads CSASSEGTSGRMNEQYF. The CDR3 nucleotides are TGCAGTGCTAGTTCGGAGGGGACTAGCGGGAGGATGAACGAGCAGTACTTC.

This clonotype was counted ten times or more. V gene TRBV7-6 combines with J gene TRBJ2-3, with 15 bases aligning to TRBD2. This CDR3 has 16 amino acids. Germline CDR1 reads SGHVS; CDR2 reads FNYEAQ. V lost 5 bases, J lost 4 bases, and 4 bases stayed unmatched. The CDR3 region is CASSGRTSGGADTQYF. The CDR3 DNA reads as TGTGCCAGCAGCGGCCGGACTAGCGGGGGGGCAGATACGCAGTATTTT.

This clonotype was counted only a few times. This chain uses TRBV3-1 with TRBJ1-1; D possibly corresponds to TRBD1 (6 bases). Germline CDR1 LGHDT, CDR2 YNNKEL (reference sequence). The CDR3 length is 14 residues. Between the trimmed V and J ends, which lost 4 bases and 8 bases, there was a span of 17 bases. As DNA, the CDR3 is TGTGCCAGCAGCCCGGGGGCAGCACCATCCGAAGCTTTCTTT. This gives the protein CASSPGAAPSEAFF.

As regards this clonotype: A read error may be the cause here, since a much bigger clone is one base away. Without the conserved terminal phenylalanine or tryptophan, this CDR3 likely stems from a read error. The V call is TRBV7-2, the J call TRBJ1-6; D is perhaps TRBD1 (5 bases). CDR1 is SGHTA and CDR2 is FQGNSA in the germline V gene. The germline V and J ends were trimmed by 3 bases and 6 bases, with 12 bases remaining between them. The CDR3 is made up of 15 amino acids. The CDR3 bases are TGTGCCAGCAGCTTCGGATGGCAGGGTAATTCACCCCTCCACCTT. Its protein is CASSFGWQGNSPLHL.

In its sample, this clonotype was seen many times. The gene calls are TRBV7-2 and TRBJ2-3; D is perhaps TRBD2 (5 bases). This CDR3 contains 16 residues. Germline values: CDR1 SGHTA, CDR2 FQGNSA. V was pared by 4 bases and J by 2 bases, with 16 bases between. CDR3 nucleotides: TGTGCCAGCAGCTCCCGGACTCCGTCTATCACAGATACGCAGTATTTT. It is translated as CASSSRTPSITDTQYF.

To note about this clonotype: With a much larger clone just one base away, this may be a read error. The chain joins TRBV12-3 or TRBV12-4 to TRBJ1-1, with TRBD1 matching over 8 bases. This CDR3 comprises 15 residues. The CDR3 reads CAGSWTGPMNTEAFF. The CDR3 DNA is TGTGCCGGCAGTTGGACAGGGCCTATGAACACTGAAGCTTTCTTT.

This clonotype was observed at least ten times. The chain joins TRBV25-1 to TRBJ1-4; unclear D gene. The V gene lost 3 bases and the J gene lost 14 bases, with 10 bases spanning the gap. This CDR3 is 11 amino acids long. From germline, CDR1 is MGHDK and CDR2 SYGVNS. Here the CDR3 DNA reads TGTGCCAGCAGTGAGGGTTCCAGGCTGTTTTTT. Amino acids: CASSEGSRLFF.